This entry concerns a single T cell receptor beta chain. Its cognate antigen is unknown. This sample is part of a study of monozygotic twins with inflammatory bowel disease. Whole-study results and caveats: Researchers reported no repertoire similarity difference between concordant and discordant twins, possibly from limited power. Especially with disease activity, IBD patients shared fewer clonotypes with others than healthy twins did. The analysis failed to separate different T cell subtypes.

UMIs incorporating a 6-nucleotide sample barcode were appended by means of template switching. TCRdb reprocessed the 5' RACE reads; each CDR3 protein has one entry and no DNA is given. The sample features approximately 420,000 distinct CDR3 sequences, with under 3% in its top ten. CDR3 length: 15 amino acids. Germline V gene lookup returns CDR1 SEHNR and CDR2 FQNEAQ (reference sequence). The receptor comes from a human donor with ulcerative colitis or Crohn's disease, or a healthy co-twin of an affected twin (not recorded which). This rearrangement joins TRBV7-9 to TRBJ1-1; TCRdb designates TRBD1, a call that cannot be tested without DNA. The sample taken for sequencing was blood. The CDR3 protein is CASSFSGTGRAEAFF. The entire variable domain, with the rest obtained from reference TRBV7-9 and TRBJ1-1, is as follows: DTGVSQNPRHKITKRGQNVTFRCDPISEHNRLYWYRQTLGQGPEFLTYFQNEAQLEKSRLLSDRFSAERPKGSFSTLEIQRTEQGDSAMYLCASSFSGTGRAEAFFGQGTRLTVV.